This is a list of T cell receptor beta chains from one sample in a study of blood T cell repertoires in COVID-19. The method was immunoSEQ multiplex PCR; TCRdb's version includes in-frame clones alone and lacks a portion of them. The sample yields roughly 320,000 clones, approximately 89% seen once. The sequenced sample consisted of peripheral blood. All receptors come from a woman between 25 and 40 years old with COVID-19, enrolled during active disease. Both conserved end residues are part of each CDR3. Each record gives: clone size, V gene, J gene, D gene, CDR3 protein, CDR3 DNA. D genes are given only for firm matches. Clone size is shown for a subset of rows, as once, few, many or a class of expanded clone.

clone size: NA; V gene: TRBV6-5; J gene: TRBJ2-1; D gene: NA; CDR3 protein: CASTYAPSYNEQFF; CDR3 DNA: TGTGCCAGCACCTACGCCCCCTCTTACAATGAGCAGTTCTTC
clone size: once; V gene: TRBV11-3; J gene: TRBJ2-5; D gene: TRBD2; CDR3 protein: CASSFGTSRAETQYF; CDR3 DNA: TGTGCCAGCAGCTTCGGGACTAGCAGGGCTGAGACCCAGTACTTC
clone size: NA; V gene: TRBV5-8; J gene: TRBJ1-2; D gene: NA; CDR3 protein: CASSLRQFGYTF; CDR3 DNA: TGTGCCAGCAGCTTGCGACAGTTTGGCTACACCTTC
clone size: NA; V gene: TRBV6-5; J gene: TRBJ1-4; D gene: TRBD1; CDR3 protein: CASSPPGQGSEKLFF; CDR3 DNA: TGTGCCAGCAGTCCGCCGGGACAGGGGAGTGAAAAACTGTTTTTT
clone size: once; V gene: TRBV6-5; J gene: TRBJ1-2; D gene: NA; CDR3 protein: CASSFVSGDGYTF; CDR3 DNA: TGTGCCAGCAGTTTCGTATCAGGGGATGGCTACACCTTC
clone size: NA; V gene: TRBV4-3; J gene: TRBJ1-5; D gene: NA; CDR3 protein: CASSSGFYSNQPQHF; CDR3 DNA: TGCGCCAGCAGCTCAGGGTTTTATAGCAATCAGCCCCAGCATTTT
clone size: NA; V gene: TRBV27; J gene: TRBJ1-2; D gene: NA; CDR3 protein: CASSSQGNYGYTF; CDR3 DNA: TGTGCCAGCAGTTCACAGGGAAACTATGGCTACACCTTC
clone size: NA; V gene: TRBV21-1; J gene: TRBJ2-1; D gene: NA; CDR3 protein: CASSKDRGMTFPRWLNEQFF; CDR3 DNA: TGTGCCAGCAGCAAAGACAGGGGGATGACCTTCCCTAGGTGGCTCAATGAGCAGTTCTTC
clone size: NA; V gene: TRBV7-8; J gene: TRBJ1-1; D gene: NA; CDR3 protein: CASSFTEVNTEAFF; CDR3 DNA: TGTGCCAGCAGCTTTACAGAAGTGAACACTGAAGCTTTCTTT
clone size: NA; V gene: TRBV4-3; J gene: TRBJ2-5; D gene: NA; CDR3 protein: CASSPGHLPQETQYF; CDR3 DNA: TGCGCCAGCAGCCCAGGACACCTCCCCCAAGAGACCCAGTACTTC
clone size: NA; V gene: TRBV7-8; J gene: TRBJ2-7; D gene: NA; CDR3 protein: CASSLGGGLSYEQYF; CDR3 DNA: TGTGCCAGCAGCTTAGGGGGGGGCTTGTCCTACGAGCAGTACTTC
clone size: NA; V gene: TRBV6-7; J gene: TRBJ2-5; D gene: TRBD1; CDR3 protein: CASPTKGQGLETQYF; CDR3 DNA: TGTGCCAGTCCTACTAAAGGACAGGGACTGGAGACCCAGTACTTC
clone size: once; V gene: TRBV19; J gene: TRBJ1-2; D gene: TRBD1; CDR3 protein: CASSTPGQGFDYGYTF; CDR3 DNA: TGTGCCAGTTCCACTCCGGGACAGGGGTTCGACTATGGCTACACCTTC
clone size: NA; V gene: TRBV28; J gene: TRBJ1-6; D gene: NA; CDR3 protein: CASRFLTGNSPLHF; CDR3 DNA: TGTGCCAGCCGGTTCTTAACAGGGAATTCACCCCTCCACTTT
clone size: NA; V gene: TRBV7-2; J gene: TRBJ2-3; D gene: NA; CDR3 protein: CASSTRITDTQYF; CDR3 DNA: TGTGCCAGCAGCACACGAATCACAGATACGCAGTATTTT
clone size: NA; V gene: TRBV3-1/TRBV3-2; J gene: TRBJ2-2; D gene: TRBD2; CDR3 protein: CASEGLAGGKNTGELFF; CDR3 DNA: TGTGCCAGCGAAGGACTAGCGGGGGGCAAGAACACCGGGGAGCTGTTTTTT
clone size: NA; V gene: TRBV7-2; J gene: TRBJ2-3; D gene: TRBD2; CDR3 protein: CASRHAGGTDTQYF; CDR3 DNA: TGTGCCAGCAGGCACGCGGGGGGCACAGATACGCAGTATTTT
clone size: NA; V gene: TRBV19; J gene: TRBJ1-2; D gene: NA; CDR3 protein: CASEPQGIGGYTF; CDR3 DNA: TGTGCCAGCGAGCCCCAGGGGATCGGCGGCTACACCTTC